This paragraph reports one TCR beta chain. This clonotype was detected ten times or more. Its antigen remains unidentified. There are no base qualities to consult, and no much larger clone falls within one base. Reading the germline V gene gives CDR1 SGHVS and CDR2 FQNEAQ. The CDR3 has 19 amino acids, counting the end cysteine and phenylalanine. Only the CDR3 DNA is retained, 57 bases long and in frame from the first base. Trimming takes 4 bases off V and 2 bases off J; junction bases not matched to a gene: 18. The lymph node samples were taken from the axillary draining lymph nodes of breast cancer patients. These data are taken from a study of breast tumors, draining lymph nodes, adjacent tissues (dated by TCRdb to the mid-2010s). Regarding the study in general: Breast cancer patients provided tumor, adjacent nontumor tissue and axillary lymph nodes, and the study compared the TCR beta repertoires across these three sources. In human breast cancer, the study set out to assess how tumor, surrounding tissue and draining lymph node repertoires relate to one another and whether T cells might be exchanged between them. Results and caveats for the whole study, not just this receptor: T-cell repertoire diversity in tumors was found to be lower than in lymph nodes but higher than in nontumor tissue, and preferential V and J gene usage was observed. The similarity between tumor and nontumor tissue repertoires was significantly greater in luminal-like breast cancer than in basal-like breast cancer. The data were considered consistent with the idea that most tumor T cells come from the lymph node and then expand in tumor tissue. The conclusion that tumor T cells originate in lymph nodes was presented as consistent with a hypothesis rather than as directly demonstrated.

The sequencing machine was an Illumina HiSeq 2000. TCR beta chain libraries were generated by multiplex PCR amplification. The amplified TCR beta chain products were analyzed by high-throughput sequencing. Using fastp trimming at Q25 and MiXCR clonotype assembly, TCRdb reanalyzed the public sequencing data and kept in-frame beta chains. Identical CDR3 proteins give one entry, which carries the most common genes and DNA. Across this sample there are over 250,000 distinct CDR3 sequences, with about 33% seen only once. The ten largest clones add up to around 1% of the sample. The rearrangement combines TRBV7-8 with TRBJ2-7; 9 bases in between match TRBD1. The receptor was derived from a female donor with breast cancer. Some clones in this sample may be carry-over from other donors' samples. The source material was axillary lymph node tissue. CDR3 protein: CASSSGLGQGGSGTYEQYF. The sequenced DNA: TGTGCCAGCAGCTCAGGATTGGGACAGGGAGGCTCGGGGACCTACGAGCAGTACTTC.